Presented here are 14 T cell receptor beta chains from one specimen sequenced in a study of spatial heterogeneity in lung cancer. TCRdb recomputed calls from the 5' RACE reads with MiXCR, one row per CDR3 protein. The sample carries tens of thousands of distinct CDR3 sequences, approximately 3% recorded once. Time point denoted: sample taken at primary tumor resection. This sample comprised normal lung tissue next to the tumor, obtained at surgery. The source of these receptors is a male donor with early-stage non-small cell lung cancer.

The sample holds many counts of this clonotype. V usage is TRBV6-5 and J usage is TRBJ1-2, with D perhaps matching TRBD1 (6 bases). V was shortened by 7 bases and J by 0 bases, with 12 bases between the two germline ends. Germline V lookup: CDR1 MNHEY, CDR2 SVGAGI. The CDR3 runs 14 residues. The CDR3 sequence: CASIGQGPNYGYTF. The CDR3 DNA is TGTGCCAGCATCGGGCAGGGGCCTAACTATGGCTACACCTTC.

This clonotype was found many times. J is TRBJ1-1 and V is TRBV20-1, with D hard to call. Deletions cut 3 bases from V and 3 bases from J, with 2 bases between. Germline lookup yields CDR1 DFQATT and CDR2 SNEGSKA (reference sequence). This CDR3 comprises 10 residues. CDR3 nucleotide sequence: TGCAGTGCTAGTCACACTGAAGCTTTCTTT. It specifies CSASHTEAFF.

In its sample, this clonotype was seen many times. The chain combines TRBV7-8 with TRBJ2-2; D remains unclear. V gave up 1 base and J gave up 6 bases, with 9 bases separating them. The CDR3 totals 14 residues. Germline CDR1 and CDR2: SGHVS and FQNEAQ. The CDR3 is CASSLEWVAGELFF. The CDR3 DNA reads TGTGCCAGCAGCTTAGAATGGGTGGCCGGGGAGCTGTTTTTT.

The sample holds many counts of this clonotype. CDR3 sequence (DNA): TGCAGTGCTCCCCCGGCGGGAAACACTGAAGCTTTCTTT. Protein sequence: CSAPPAGNTEAFF. The chain has TRBV20-1 and TRBJ1-1; no clear D gene. Trimming pared 5 bases from V and 2 bases from J, leaving 12 bases between. The germline V gene has CDR1 DFQATT and CDR2 SNEGSKA (reference sequence). The CDR3 consists of 13 residues.

This clonotype was counted ten times or more. V and J are TRBV12-3 or TRBV12-4 and TRBJ1-1; D gene ambiguous. The CDR3 sequence is 12 residues long. Trimming took off 4 bases at V and 5 bases at J, with 8 bases between the two ends. The CDR3 coding sequence is TGTGCCAGCAGTTCGGGGAGAACTGAAGCTTTCTTT. Translating it yields CASSSGRTEAFF.

Many counts were recorded for this clonotype. V gene TRBV5-4 combines with J gene TRBJ1-2; no firm D call. Germline V lookup: CDR1 SGHNT, CDR2 YYREEE (reference sequence). This CDR3 region has 14 residues. Trimming removed 0 bases at V and 4 bases at J, with 10 bases between. The CDR3 sequence is CASSLVGIPYGYTF. The CDR3 bases are TGTGCCAGCAGCTTGGTAGGGATTCCCTATGGCTACACCTTC.

This clonotype was observed at least ten times. The V and J genes are TRBV27 and TRBJ1-5; TRBD1 is a possible D gene (5 bases). Trimming removed 2 bases from V and 0 bases from J, with 17 bases in between. The CDR3 sequence is 18 residues long. Germline CDR1 and CDR2: MNHEY and SMNVEV (reference sequence). CDR3 DNA: TGTGCCAGCAGTTTAAAAGGCCCGGGGGTCGATAGCAATCAGCCCCAGCATTTT. Translated, it gives CASSLKGPGVDSNQPQHF.

To note about this clonotype: A read error may explain this, as a much larger clone is one base away. The conserved closing phenylalanine or tryptophan is absent in this CDR3, likely reflecting a read error. The V gene is TRBV20-1, the J gene TRBJ1-1, with unresolved D. This CDR3 contains 12 residues. Trimming took 7 bases from V and 1 from J, leaving 10 bases between them. Germline CDR1 reads DFQATT; CDR2 reads SNEGSKA (reference sequence). The CDR3 bases are TGCAGTGTCCTATGGGCGAACACTGAAGCTTTCCTT. It encodes CSVLWANTEAFL.

This clonotype was found many times. The rearrangement links TRBV27 to TRBJ1-4; possible D gene TRBD1, 5 bases. CDR1 and CDR2 (germline): MNHEY, SMNVEV (reference sequence). This CDR3 has 15 residues. The V end was cut by 5 bases, the J end by 8 bases, with 18 bases between. As DNA, the CDR3 is TGTGCCAGCAGTCCCATACCGGGACCCCCGGAAAAACTGTTTTTT. Its protein is CASSPIPGPPEKLFF.

This clonotype was seen at least ten times. The chain is built from TRBV5-1 and TRBJ2-3, with 8 bases that match TRBD1. The CDR3 contains 16 residues. V lost 0 bases, J lost 3 bases, and 6 bases stayed unmatched. CDR1 and CDR2 from the germline V gene are SGHRS and YFSETQ. The CDR3 reads CASSLAFTGGTDTQYF. Here the CDR3 DNA reads TGCGCCAGCAGCTTGGCCTTCACAGGGGGAACAGATACGCAGTATTTT.

Many counts were recorded for this clonotype. The genes are TRBV6-1 and TRBJ1-1, with 8 bases lining up with TRBD1. J was trimmed by 0 bases and V by 8 bases; bases with no gene match: 5. Germline loops: CDR1 MNHNS, CDR2 SASEGT. This CDR3 is built from 14 residues. For the CDR3, the DNA is TGTGCCAGCCGATACAGGGGGATGAACACTGAAGCTTTCTTT. Protein sequence: CASRYRGMNTEAFF.

The CDR3 DNA is TGCGCCAGCAGCGGGGGTCCAGGGTCACAAGAGACCCAGTACTTC. Protein product: CASSGGPGSQETQYF. The genes are TRBV5-1 and TRBJ2-5, with D perhaps given as TRBD1 or TRBD2 (5 bases each). Germline V gene data show CDR1 as SGHRS and CDR2 as YFSETQ. CDR3 length: 15 residues. With 4 bases removed from V and 2 bases from J, the gap between germline ends came to 15 bases.

This clonotype occurred many times. V and J are TRBV5-1 and TRBJ2-1; possibly TRBD1 for D (7 bases). The CDR3 sequence is 16 residues long. Trimming took off 0 bases at V and 1 base at J, with 11 bases between the two ends. Germline V gives CDR1 SGHRS, CDR2 YFSETQ. CDR3: CASSLDRGGSYNEQFF. The CDR3 DNA reads as TGCGCCAGCAGCTTGGACAGGGGAGGATCCTACAATGAGCAGTTCTTC. Supplemented by reference TRBV5-1 and TRBJ2-1, the full variable domain reads KAGVTQTPRYLIKTRGQQVTLSCSPISGHRSVSWYQQTPGQGLQFLFEYFSETQRNKGNFPGRFSGRQFSNSRSEMNVSTLELGDSALYLCASSLDRGGSYNEQFFGPGTRLTVL.

This clonotype has just a few counts. The chain is built from TRBV5-5 and TRBJ1-2; D is perhaps TRBD1 (5 bases). The V and J ends lost 3 bases and 3 bases respectively, with 18 bases between them. The CDR3 consists of 16 residues. CDR1 and CDR2 (germline): SGHKS, YYEKEE (reference sequence). CDR3 protein: CASSWEPQGAHYGYTF. CDR3 in DNA: TGTGCCAGCAGCTGGGAACCCCAGGGAGCCCACTATGGCTACACCTTC.